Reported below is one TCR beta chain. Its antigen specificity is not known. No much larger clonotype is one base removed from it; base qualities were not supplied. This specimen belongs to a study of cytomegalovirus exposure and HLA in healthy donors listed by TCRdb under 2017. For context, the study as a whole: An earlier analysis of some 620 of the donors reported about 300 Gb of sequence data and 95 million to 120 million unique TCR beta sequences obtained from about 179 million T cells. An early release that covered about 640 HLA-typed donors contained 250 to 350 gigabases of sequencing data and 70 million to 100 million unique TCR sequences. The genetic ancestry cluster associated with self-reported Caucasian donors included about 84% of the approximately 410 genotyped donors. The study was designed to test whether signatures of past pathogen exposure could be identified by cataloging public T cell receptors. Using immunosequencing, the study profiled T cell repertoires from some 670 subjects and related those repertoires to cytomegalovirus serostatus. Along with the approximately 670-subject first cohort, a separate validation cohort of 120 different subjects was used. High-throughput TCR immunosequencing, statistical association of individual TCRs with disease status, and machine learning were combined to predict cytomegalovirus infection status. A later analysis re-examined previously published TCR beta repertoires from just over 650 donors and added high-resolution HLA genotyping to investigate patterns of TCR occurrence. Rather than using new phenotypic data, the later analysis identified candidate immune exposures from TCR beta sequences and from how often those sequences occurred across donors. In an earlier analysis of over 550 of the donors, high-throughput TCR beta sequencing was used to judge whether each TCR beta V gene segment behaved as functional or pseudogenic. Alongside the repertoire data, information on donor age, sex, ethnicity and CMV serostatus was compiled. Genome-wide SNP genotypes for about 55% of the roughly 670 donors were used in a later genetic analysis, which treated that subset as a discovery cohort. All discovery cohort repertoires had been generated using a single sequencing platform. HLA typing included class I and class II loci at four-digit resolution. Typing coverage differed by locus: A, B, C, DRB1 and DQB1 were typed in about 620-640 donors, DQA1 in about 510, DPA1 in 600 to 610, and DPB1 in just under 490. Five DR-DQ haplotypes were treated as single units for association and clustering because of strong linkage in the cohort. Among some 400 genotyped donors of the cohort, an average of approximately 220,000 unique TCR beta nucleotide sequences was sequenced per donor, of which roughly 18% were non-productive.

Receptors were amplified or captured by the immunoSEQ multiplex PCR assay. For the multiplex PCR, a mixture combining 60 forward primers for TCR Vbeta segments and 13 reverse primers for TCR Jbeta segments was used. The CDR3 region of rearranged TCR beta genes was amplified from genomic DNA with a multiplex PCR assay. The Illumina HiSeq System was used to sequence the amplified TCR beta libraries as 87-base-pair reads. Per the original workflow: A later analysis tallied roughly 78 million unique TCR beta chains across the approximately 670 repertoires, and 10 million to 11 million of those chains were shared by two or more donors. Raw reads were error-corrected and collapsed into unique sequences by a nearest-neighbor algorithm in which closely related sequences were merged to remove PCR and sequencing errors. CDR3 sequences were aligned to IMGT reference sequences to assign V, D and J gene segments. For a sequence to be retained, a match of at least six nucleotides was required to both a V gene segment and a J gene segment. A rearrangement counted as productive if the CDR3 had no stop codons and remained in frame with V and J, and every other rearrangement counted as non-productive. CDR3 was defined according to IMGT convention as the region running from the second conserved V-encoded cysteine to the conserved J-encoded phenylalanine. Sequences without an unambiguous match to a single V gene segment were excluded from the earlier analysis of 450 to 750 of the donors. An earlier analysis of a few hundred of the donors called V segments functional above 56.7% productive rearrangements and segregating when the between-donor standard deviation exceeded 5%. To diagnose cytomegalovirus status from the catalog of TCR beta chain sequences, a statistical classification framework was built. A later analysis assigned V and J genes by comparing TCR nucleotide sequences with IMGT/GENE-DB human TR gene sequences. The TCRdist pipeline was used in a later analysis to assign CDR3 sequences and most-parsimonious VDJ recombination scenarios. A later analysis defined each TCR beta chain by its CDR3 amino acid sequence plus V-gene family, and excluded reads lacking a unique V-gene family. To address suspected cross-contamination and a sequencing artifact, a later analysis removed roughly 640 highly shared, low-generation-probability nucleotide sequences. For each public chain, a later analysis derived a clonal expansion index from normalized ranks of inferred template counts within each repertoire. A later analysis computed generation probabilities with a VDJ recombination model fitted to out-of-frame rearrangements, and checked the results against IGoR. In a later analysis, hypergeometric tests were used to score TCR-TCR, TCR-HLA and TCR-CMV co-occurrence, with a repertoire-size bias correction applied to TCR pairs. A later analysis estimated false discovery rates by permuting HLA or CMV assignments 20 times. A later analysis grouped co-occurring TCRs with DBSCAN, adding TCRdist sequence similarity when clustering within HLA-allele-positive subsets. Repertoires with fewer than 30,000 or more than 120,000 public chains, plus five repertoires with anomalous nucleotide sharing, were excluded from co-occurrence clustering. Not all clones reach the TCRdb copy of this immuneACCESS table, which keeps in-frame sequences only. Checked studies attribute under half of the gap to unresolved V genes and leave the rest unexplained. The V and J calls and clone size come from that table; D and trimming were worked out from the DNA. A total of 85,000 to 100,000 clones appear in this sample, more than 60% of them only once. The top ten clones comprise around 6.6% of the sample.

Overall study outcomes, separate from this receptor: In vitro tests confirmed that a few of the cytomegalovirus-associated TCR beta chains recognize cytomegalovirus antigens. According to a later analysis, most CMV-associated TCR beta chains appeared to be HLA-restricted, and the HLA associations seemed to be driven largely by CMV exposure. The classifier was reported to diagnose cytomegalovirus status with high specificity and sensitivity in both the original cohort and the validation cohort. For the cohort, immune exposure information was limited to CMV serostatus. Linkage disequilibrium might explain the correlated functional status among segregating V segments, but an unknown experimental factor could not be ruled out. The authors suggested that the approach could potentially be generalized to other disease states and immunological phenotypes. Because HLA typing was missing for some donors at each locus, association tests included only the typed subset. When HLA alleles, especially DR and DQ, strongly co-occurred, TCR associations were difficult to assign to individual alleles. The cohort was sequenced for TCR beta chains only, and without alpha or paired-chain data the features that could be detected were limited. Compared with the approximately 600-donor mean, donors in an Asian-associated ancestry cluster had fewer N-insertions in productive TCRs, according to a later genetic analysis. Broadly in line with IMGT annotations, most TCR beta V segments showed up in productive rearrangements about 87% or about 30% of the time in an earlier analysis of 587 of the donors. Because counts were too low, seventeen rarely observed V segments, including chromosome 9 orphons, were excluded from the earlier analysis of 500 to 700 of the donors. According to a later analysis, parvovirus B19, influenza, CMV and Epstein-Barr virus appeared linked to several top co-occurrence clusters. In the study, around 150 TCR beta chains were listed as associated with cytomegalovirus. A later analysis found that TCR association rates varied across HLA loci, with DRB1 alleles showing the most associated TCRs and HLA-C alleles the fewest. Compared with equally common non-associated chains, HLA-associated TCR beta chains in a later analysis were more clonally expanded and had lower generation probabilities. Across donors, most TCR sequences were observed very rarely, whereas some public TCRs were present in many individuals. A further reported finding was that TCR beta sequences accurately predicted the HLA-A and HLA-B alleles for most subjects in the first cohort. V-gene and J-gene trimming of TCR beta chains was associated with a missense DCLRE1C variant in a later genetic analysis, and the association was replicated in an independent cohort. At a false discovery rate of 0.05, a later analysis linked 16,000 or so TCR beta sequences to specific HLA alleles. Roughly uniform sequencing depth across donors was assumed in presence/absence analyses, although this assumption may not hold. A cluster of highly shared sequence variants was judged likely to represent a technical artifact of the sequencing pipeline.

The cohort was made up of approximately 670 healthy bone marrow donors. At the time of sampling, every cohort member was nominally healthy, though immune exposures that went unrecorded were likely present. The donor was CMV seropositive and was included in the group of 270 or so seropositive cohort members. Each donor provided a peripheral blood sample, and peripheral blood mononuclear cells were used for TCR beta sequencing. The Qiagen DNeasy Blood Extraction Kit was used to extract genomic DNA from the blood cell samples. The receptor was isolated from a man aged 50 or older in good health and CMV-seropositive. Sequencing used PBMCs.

The DNA is TGTGCCAGTAGTATAGATTCAGGGGGCCTGAACACTGAAGCTTTCTTT. Translated, it reads CASSIDSGGLNTEAFF. Here the chain combines TRBV19 and TRBJ1-1; 8 bases in the junction line up with TRBD1. V is cut back by 0 bases and J by 0 bases, with 3 bases in the junction unmatched. According to the germline V gene (reference sequence), CDR1 reads LNHDA and CDR2 reads SQIVND. The CDR3 numbers 16 residues from cysteine through phenylalanine. Just CDR3 DNA is preserved here, 48 bases in frame from base 1.